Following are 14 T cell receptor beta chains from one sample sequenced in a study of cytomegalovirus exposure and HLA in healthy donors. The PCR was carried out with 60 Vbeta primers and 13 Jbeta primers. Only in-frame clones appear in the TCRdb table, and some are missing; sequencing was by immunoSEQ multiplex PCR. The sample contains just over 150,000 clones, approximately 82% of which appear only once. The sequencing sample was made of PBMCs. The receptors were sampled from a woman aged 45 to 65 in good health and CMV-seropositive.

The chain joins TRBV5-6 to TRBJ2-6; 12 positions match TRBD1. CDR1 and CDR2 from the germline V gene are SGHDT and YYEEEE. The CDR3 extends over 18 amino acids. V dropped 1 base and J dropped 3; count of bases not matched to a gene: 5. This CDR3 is CASSLIGTGGFGANVLTF. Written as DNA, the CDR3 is TGTGCCAGCAGCTTGATCGGGACAGGGGGCTTTGGGGCCAACGTCCTGACTTTC.

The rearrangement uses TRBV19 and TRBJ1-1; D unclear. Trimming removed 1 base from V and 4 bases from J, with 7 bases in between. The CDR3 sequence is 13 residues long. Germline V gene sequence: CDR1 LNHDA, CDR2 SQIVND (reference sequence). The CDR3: CASSIVEGTEAFF. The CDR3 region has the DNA TGTGCCAGTAGTATAGTAGAGGGCACTGAAGCTTTCTTT.

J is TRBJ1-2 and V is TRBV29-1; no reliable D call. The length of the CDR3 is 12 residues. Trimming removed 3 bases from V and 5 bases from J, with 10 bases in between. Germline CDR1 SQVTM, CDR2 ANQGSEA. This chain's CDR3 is CSVDKQSYGYTF. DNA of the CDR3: TGCAGCGTTGACAAACAGTCGTATGGCTACACCTTC. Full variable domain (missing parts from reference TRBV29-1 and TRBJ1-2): SAVISQKPSRDICQRGTSLTIQCQVDSQVTMMFWYRQQPGQSLTLIATANQGSEATYESGFVIDKFPISRPNLTFSTLTVSNMSPEDSSIYLCSVDKQSYGYTFGSGTRLTVV.

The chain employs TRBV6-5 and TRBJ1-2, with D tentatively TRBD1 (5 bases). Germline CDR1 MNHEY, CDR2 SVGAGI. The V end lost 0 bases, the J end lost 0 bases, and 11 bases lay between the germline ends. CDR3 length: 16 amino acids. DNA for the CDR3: TGTGCCAGCAGTTACTCTTCCAGGGACTCTAACTATGGCTACACCTTC. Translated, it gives CASSYSSRDSNYGYTF.

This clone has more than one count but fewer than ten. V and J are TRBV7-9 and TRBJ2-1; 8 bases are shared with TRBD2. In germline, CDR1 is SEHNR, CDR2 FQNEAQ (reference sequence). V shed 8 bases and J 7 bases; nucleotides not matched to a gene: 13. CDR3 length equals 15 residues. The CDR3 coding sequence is TGTGCCAGCGTCAAAGCGGGGGACACTTTGAATGAGCAGTTCTTC. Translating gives CASVKAGDTLNEQFF. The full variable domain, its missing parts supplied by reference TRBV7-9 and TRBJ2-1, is DTGVSQNPRHKITKRGQNVTFRCDPISEHNRLYWYRQTLGQGPEFLTYFQNEAQLEKSRLLSDRFSAERPKGSFSTLEIQRTEQGDSAMYLCASVKAGDTLNEQFFGPGTRLTVL.

CDR3 protein: CASSRDNTDTQYF. For the CDR3, the DNA is TGTGCCAGCAGCCGCGATAACACAGATACGCAGTATTTT. The chain is built from TRBV11-3 and TRBJ2-3; D unresolved. The CDR3 runs 13 residues. Germline lookup yields CDR1 SGHNT and CDR2 YENEEA. Trimming took 5 bases from V and 2 from J, leaving 8 bases between them.

CDR3 loop: CASRDGQGKMGGYTF. For the CDR3, the DNA is TGTGCCAGCAGAGACGGACAGGGAAAGATGGGCGGCTACACCTTC. The chain has TRBV2 and TRBJ1-2; 8 bases are a match to TRBD1. The trim removed 6 bases at V and 8 bases at J, leaving 14 bases unmatched. The CDR3 totals 15 residues. Per the germline V gene, CDR1 is SNHLY and CDR2 is FYNNEI.

The CDR3 DNA follows: TGTGCCAGCAGCTTACTGCGGGGGGGCATGAGTGAGCAGTTCTTC. It is translated as CASSLLRGGMSEQFF. The chain has TRBV7-3 and TRBJ2-1; 9 bases align to TRBD2. The CDR3 runs to 15 residues. Unmatched junction bases numbered 8, after V lost 2 bases and J lost 9 bases. The germline CDR1 and CDR2 sequences are SGHTA and FQGTGA.

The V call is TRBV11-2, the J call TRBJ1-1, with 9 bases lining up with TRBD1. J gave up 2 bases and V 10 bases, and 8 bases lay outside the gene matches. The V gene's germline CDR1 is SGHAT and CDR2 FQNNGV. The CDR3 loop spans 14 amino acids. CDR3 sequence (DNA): TGTGCCACCGAACAGGGGGCTGGAAACACTGAAGCTTTCTTT. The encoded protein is CATEQGAGNTEAFF.

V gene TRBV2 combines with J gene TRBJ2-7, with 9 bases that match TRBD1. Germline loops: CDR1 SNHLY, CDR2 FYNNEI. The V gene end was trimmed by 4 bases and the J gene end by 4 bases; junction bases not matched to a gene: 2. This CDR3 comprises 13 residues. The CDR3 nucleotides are TGTGCCAGCAGTGGGACAGGGGCGTACGAGCAGTACTTC. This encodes CASSGTGAYEQYF.

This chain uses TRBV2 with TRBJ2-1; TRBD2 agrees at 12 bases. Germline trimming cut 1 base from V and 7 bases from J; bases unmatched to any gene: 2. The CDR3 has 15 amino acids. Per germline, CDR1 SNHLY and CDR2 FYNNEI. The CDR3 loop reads CASSEGTSGANEQFF. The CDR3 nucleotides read TGTGCCAGCAGTGAAGGGACTAGCGGGGCGAATGAGCAGTTCTTC.

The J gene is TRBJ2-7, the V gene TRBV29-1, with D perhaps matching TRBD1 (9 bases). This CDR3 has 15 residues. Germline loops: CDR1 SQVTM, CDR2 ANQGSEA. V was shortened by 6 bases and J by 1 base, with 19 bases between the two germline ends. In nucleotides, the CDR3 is TGCAGCGTAAAGCGGGAGACAGGGGGTTCCTACGAGCAGTACTTC. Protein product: CSVKRETGGSYEQYF.

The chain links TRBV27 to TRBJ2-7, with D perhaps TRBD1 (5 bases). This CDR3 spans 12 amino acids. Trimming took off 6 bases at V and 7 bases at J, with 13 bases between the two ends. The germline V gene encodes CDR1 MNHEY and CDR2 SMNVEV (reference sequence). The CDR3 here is CASRGVAREQYF. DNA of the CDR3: TGTGCCAGCAGAGGGGTGGCGAGGGAGCAGTACTTC.

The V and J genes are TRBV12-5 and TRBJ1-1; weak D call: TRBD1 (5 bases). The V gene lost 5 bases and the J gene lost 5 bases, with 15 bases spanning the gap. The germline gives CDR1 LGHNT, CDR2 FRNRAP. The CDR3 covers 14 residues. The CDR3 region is CASGPGGGRTEAFF. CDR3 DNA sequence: TGTGCTAGTGGTCCGGGGGGGGGAAGGACTGAAGCTTTCTTT. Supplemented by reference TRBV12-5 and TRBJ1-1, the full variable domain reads DARVTQTPRHKVTEMGQEVTMRCQPILGHNTVFWYRQTMMQGLELLAYFRNRAPLDDSGMPKDRFSAEMPDATLATLKIQPSEPRDSAVYFCASGPGGGRTEAFFGQGTRLTVV.